The 3 T cell receptor beta chains reported below all come from one sample, sequenced in a study of shared clonotypes between healthy human individuals (dated by TCRdb to the early 2020s). Libraries were made using the immunoSEQ multiplex PCR assay. This immuneACCESS table, as held by TCRdb, lists in-frame sequences with V and J called but not all clones. Of the missing ones, under half trace to an unresolved V gene in checked studies; the others have no known cause. The sample table holds 450,000 to 500,000 clones, of which roughly 80% were seen once. Roughly an eighth of the sample is held by the ten biggest clonotypes. The material sequenced was PBMCs. These receptors all come from a middle-aged woman in good health. Some clones in this sample may be carry-over from other donors' samples.

This rearrangement joins TRBV28 to TRBJ1-2, with 9 bases aligning to TRBD1. The CDR3 covers 17 residues. Germline CDR1 is MDHEN and CDR2 is SYDVKM. V shed 4 bases, J shed 3 bases, and the junction held 12 bases outside the gene matches. The CDR3 DNA reads TGTGCCAGCAGTTCGGGGACAGGGCTCCATTCATACTATGGCTACACCTTC. The encoded protein is CASSSGTGLHSYYGYTF.

This clone has ten or more counts. This same CDR3 is encoded by further DNA sequences in the sample. V and J are TRBV30 and TRBJ1-4, with D possibly TRBD1 on 6 matching bases. The CDR3 contains 16 residues. Germline assignment: CDR1 GTSNPN and CDR2 SVGIG (reference sequence). V was cut by 2 bases and J by 11 bases, with 24 bases left in between. The CDR3 protein is CAWSRGGGFGEGKLFF. The CDR3 DNA reads TGTGCCTGGAGTAGAGGGGGAGGTTTCGGAGAGGGGAAACTGTTTTTT.

The chain joins TRBV28 to TRBJ1-1; the D gene is possibly TRBD1 (5 bases). V gave up 4 bases and J gave up 1 base, with 13 bases separating them. The CDR3 totals 15 residues. Germline V lookup: CDR1 MDHEN, CDR2 SYDVKM. The CDR3 nucleotides read TGTGCCAGCAGTTCACTGGGGACCGGGAACACTGAAGCTTTCTTT. It codes for CASSSLGTGNTEAFF.